This T cell receptor beta chain was found in a study of blood T cells in healthy people across ages. Germline assignment: CDR1 MGHRA and CDR2 YSYEKL. V dropped 0 bases and J dropped 8; count of bases not matched to a gene: 7. This CDR3 has 15 residues. The second PCR ran about 6 to 12 cycles with a sample-barcoded 5' primer and J-beta primers. TCRdb ran MiXCR on the 5' RACE reads and lists one entry per CDR3 protein. The sample records about 1.4 million distinct CDR3 sequences, approximately 59% being singletons. Sequencing was done on a sample of blood. The TCR was taken from a man aged 18 to 29 in good health. The V and J genes are TRBV4-1 and TRBJ2-1, with 7 positions matching TRBD2. The CDR3 DNA is TGCGCCAGCAGCCAAGATTCCGGGAGGTTCTATGAGCAGTTCTTC. Translation gives CASSQDSGRFYEQFF.